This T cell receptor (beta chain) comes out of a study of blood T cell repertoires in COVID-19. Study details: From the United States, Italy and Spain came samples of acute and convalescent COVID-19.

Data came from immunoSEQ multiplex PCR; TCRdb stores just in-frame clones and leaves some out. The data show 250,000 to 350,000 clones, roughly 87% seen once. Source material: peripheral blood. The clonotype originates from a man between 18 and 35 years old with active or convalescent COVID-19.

CDR3 nucleotide sequence: TGTGCCAGCAGCTTAGACAGGATCCCTTCTGGAAACACCATATATTTT. It yields the protein CASSLDRIPSGNTIYF. The rearrangement joins TRBV7-8 to TRBJ1-3; perhaps TRBD1 as D (5 bases). The CDR3 length is 16 residues. Trimming removed 1 base at V and 1 base at J, with 11 bases between. Germline loops: CDR1 SGHVS, CDR2 FQNEAQ.